A single sample is the source of the 9 T cell receptor beta chains below, sequenced in a study of blood T cell repertoires in COVID-19. The table came from immunoSEQ multiplex PCR; TCRdb's copy has only in-frame clones and leaves some out. This sample has roughly 70,000 clones, with 76% found just once. The sample was peripheral blood. Receptors originate from a man in his fifties or sixties with COVID-19, enrolled during active disease.

The sample holds one count of this clone. V usage is TRBV7-3 and J usage is TRBJ2-1, with TRBD2 identical over 16 bases. Germline CDR1 and CDR2: SGHTA and FQGTGA. The CDR3 covers 20 residues. The junction had 17 bases not matched to a gene; V was cut back by 5 bases and J by 7 bases. The CDR3 loop reads CASSPGLAGGILNIGNEQFF. As DNA, the CDR3 is TGTGCCAGCAGCCCGGGACTAGCGGGAGGGATCCTCAATATAGGGAATGAGCAGTTCTTC.

In this sample, this clone turned up once. The chain uses TRBV9 and TRBJ2-3, with 10 bases lining up with TRBD2. V lost 1 base to trimming and J lost 4 bases; unmatched junction nucleotides: 0. CDR1 SGDLS and CDR2 YYNGEE come from the germline V gene. The CDR3 has 14 amino acids. CDR3: CASSVTSGADTQYF. In nucleotides, the CDR3 is TGTGCCAGCAGCGTAACTAGCGGGGCAGATACGCAGTATTTT. The full variable domain, with the rest looked up from reference TRBV9 and TRBJ2-3, is DSGVTQTPKHLITATGQRVTLRCSPRSGDLSVYWYQQSLDQGLQFLIQYYNGEERAKGNILERFSAQQFPDLHSELNLSSLELGDSALYFCASSVTSGADTQYFGPGTRLTVL.

The chain combines TRBV29-1 with TRBJ2-2; 11 bases are shared with TRBD1. Trimming at V came to 6 bases and at J to 5 bases, leaving 14 bases not matched to a gene. The CDR3 is 17 residues long. Germline assignment: CDR1 SQVTM and CDR2 ANQGSEA. DNA of the CDR3: TGCAGCGTCGCAAACCCACCCGGACAGGGGGCTACCGGGGAGCTGTTTTTT. It encodes CSVANPPGQGATGELFF.

J is TRBJ1-2 and V is TRBV5-1, with 10 bases matching TRBD1. After removal of 3 bases from V and 7 bases from J, the junction contained 9 bases not matched to a gene. This CDR3 is built from 15 residues. Per germline, CDR1 SGHRS and CDR2 YFSETQ. CDR3 in DNA: TGCGCCAGCAGCTGGTCGGGACAGGGGATGGCTGGCTACACCTTC. Protein: CASSWSGQGMAGYTF.

The chain links TRBV9 to TRBJ1-6; D is unresolved. V lost 4 bases to trimming and J lost 1 base, with 15 bases between them. CDR1 and CDR2 (germline): SGDLS, YYNGEE. The CDR3 is 17 amino acids. This CDR3 reads CASSPSGGVSYNSPLHF. The CDR3 DNA follows: TGTGCCAGCAGCCCATCAGGCGGGGTTTCCTATAATTCACCCCTCCACTTT.

The rearrangement uses TRBV24-1 and TRBJ1-2; D gene unclear. The CDR3 length is 12 residues. Trimming took 3 bases from V and 7 from J, leaving 8 bases between them. The germline V gene has CDR1 KGHDR and CDR2 SFDVKD. CDR3 nucleotide sequence: TGTGCCACCAGTGATCCTGGCGGTGGCTACACCTTC. As protein: CATSDPGGGYTF.

CDR3 sequence (DNA): TGCGCCAGTGTCCCGGGACTAGCGGGAGCGAGAGAGACCCAGTACTTC. It is translated as CASVPGLAGARETQYF. The chain links TRBV5-1 to TRBJ2-5; 14 bases fit TRBD2. Germline CDR1 is SGHRS and CDR2 is YFSETQ. J was trimmed by 4 bases and V by 8 bases; bases with no gene match: 10. This CDR3 has 16 residues.

The rearrangement links TRBV7-9 to TRBJ1-1; no clear D. Germline V lookup: CDR1 SEHNR, CDR2 FQNEAQ (reference sequence). V was trimmed by 6 bases and J by 0 bases, leaving 5 bases between them. This CDR3 comprises 12 residues. CDR3 nucleotides: TGTGCCAGCAGTCCCATGAACACTGAAGCTTTCTTT. Translating gives CASSPMNTEAFF.

This clone was seen a few times. The chain couples TRBV7-2 to TRBJ1-6, with 7 bases lining up with TRBD1. Trimming cost V 0 bases and J 8 bases; bases outside gene matches: 4. The V gene's germline CDR1 is SGHTA and CDR2 FQGNSA. The CDR3 has 15 residues. As DNA, the CDR3 is TGTGCCAGCAGCTTAGCTGTAACAGGGGATTCACCCCTCCACTTT. This translates into CASSLAVTGDSPLHF.